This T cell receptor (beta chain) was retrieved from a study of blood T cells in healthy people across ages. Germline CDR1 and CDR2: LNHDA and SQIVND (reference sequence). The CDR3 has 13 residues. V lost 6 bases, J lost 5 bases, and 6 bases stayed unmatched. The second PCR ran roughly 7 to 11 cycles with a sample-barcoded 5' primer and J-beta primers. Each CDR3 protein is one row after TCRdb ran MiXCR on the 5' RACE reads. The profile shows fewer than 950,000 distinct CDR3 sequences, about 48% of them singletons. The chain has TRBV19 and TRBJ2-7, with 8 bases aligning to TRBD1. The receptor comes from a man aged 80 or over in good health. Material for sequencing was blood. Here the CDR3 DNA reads TGTGCCAGTAGGACGACAGGGGAGGACGAGCAGTACTTC. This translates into CASRTTGEDEQYF.